This TCR beta chain appears in the sequencing data of a study of regulatory T cells in long-lasting Graves disease. Time point reported: persistent/refractory GD, antithyroid drugs over 5 years with positive TRAb. The TCR library used RNA extracted from PBMCs. Arm-PCR of CDR3 regions and iRepertoire HTBI primers were used to build TCR beta libraries. Original data processing: From all samples, identification returned roughly 15 TRBJ and roughly 65 TRBV segments. TCRdb fed the multiplex PCR reads into MiXCR, producing one record per CDR3 protein. These V and J calls are TCRdb output, not the study's own analysis. Seen here are 350,000 to 500,000 distinct CDR3 sequences, roughly a fifth observed once, and the top ten hold roughly an eighth. V shed 5 bases and J shed 5 bases, with 10 bases lying between them. Germline V gene sequence: CDR1 SEHNR, CDR2 FQNEAQ (reference sequence). The CDR3 has 13 residues.

This sequence joins TRBV7-9 and TRBJ2-4, with D maybe TRBD2 (5 bases). The sequenced sample was peripheral blood mononuclear cells (PBMCs), obtained when the disease was refractory, from a patient treated with antithyroid drugs. The clonotype was recovered from a female donor with Graves disease. The CDR3 DNA follows: TGTGCCAGCAGCGGACTTGGGGAAAACATTCAGTACTTC. The encoded protein is CASSGLGENIQYF.